Each of the 25 T cell receptor beta chains below was sequenced from the same sample in a study of identical twins. MiXCR, run by TCRdb on the 5' RACE reads, gives a single entry per CDR3 protein. Among fewer than 250,000 distinct CDR3 sequences listed, approximately 7.9% were seen once. This sample was also put to use in a study of yellow fever vaccine responses in identical twins.

Sample: CD8+ T cells sorted from blood. The receptors were sampled from a woman under 30 in good health.

This clonotype was detected many times. J is TRBJ2-1 and V is TRBV7-9; TRBD2 agrees at 12 bases. Trimming cost V 1 base and J 2 bases; bases outside gene matches: 0. Germline V CDR1 and CDR2: SEHNR, FQNEAQ (reference sequence). The CDR3 extends over 16 amino acids. CDR3 in DNA: TGTGCCAGCAGCTTAGGGACTAGCGGGGCCTACAATGAGCAGTTCTTC. As protein: CASSLGTSGAYNEQFF.

The genes are TRBV28 and TRBJ2-5, with D possibly being TRBD2 (5 bases). V was clipped by 6 bases and J by 1 base, with 21 bases between them. The CDR3 loop spans 17 amino acids. CDR1 MDHEN and CDR2 SYDVKM come from the germline V gene. The CDR3: CASSPSTTLEIQETQYF. Written as DNA, the CDR3 is TGTGCCAGCAGCCCTAGCACAACCTTAGAAATCCAAGAGACCCAGTACTTC.

This clonotype has a count of ten or more. The V call is TRBV15, the J call TRBJ2-6; D unresolved. The CDR3 contains 16 residues. V was trimmed by 3 bases and J by 2 bases, leaving 11 bases between them. CDR1 and CDR2 from the germline V gene are LNHNV and YYDKDF (reference sequence). CDR3 region: CATSSEREPGANVLTF. The CDR3 DNA reads TGTGCCACCAGCAGTGAAAGGGAACCTGGGGCCAACGTCCTGACTTTC.

The CDR3 bases are TGCGCCAGCAGTCAGGCGGGGTTCTCCTACGAGCAGTACTTC. Translated, it gives CASSQAGFSYEQYF. The chain links TRBV4-1 to TRBJ2-7; D might be TRBD2 (6 bases). The germline gives CDR1 MGHRA, CDR2 YSYEKL. CDR3 length: 14 amino acids. V was pared by 6 bases and J by 0 bases, with 12 bases between.

This clonotype showed up many times. J is TRBJ2-1 and V is TRBV7-6; no reliable D call. Germline values: CDR1 SGHVS, CDR2 FNYEAQ. The CDR3 runs 13 residues. The V and J ends lost 5 bases and 5 bases respectively, with 10 bases between them. CDR3 bases: TGTGCCAGCAGCCCTAGGAATCACAATGAGCAGTTCTTC. Translation: CASSPRNHNEQFF.

As for this clonotype: One end of the junction does not line up with germline, which may come from a read error. The V and J genes are TRBV25-1 and TRBJ2-2; D is perhaps TRBD2 (6 bases). Germline loops: CDR1 MGHDK, CDR2 SYGVNS. This CDR3 has 17 amino acids. The CDR3 region has the DNA TGTGCCAGCAGCGAATCGTCGGGGAGGCCCTACACCGGGGAGCTGTTTTTT. Encoded protein: CASSESSGRPYTGELFF.

This clonotype showed up just a few times. The chain employs TRBV12-3 or TRBV12-4 and TRBJ2-7; 11 bases are a match to TRBD1. The CDR3 has 15 residues. J was trimmed by 2 bases and V by 6 bases; bases with no gene match: 6. The CDR3 bases are TGTGCCAGCAGCCTGGGACAGGGGGGAACCTACGAGCAGTACTTC. Its translation: CASSLGQGGTYEQYF.

The chain has TRBV12-3 or TRBV12-4 and TRBJ2-4, with D tentatively TRBD1 (6 bases). V lost 4 bases to trimming and J lost 0 bases, with 16 bases between them. CDR3 size: 17 residues. The CDR3 DNA is TGTGCCAGCAGTTCCACCGGGCAGGGGCTAGCCAAAAACATTCAGTACTTC. Its protein product is CASSSTGQGLAKNIQYF.

In this sample, this clonotype turned up many times. V gene TRBV10-3 combines with J gene TRBJ1-2; 11 positions match TRBD1. J gave up 4 bases and V 3 bases, and 4 bases lay outside the gene matches. Germline assignment: CDR1 ENHRY and CDR2 SYGVKD. This CDR3 spans 15 amino acids. CDR3 protein: CAISEFGTGGYGYTF. In DNA form, the CDR3 reads TGTGCCATCAGTGAATTCGGGACAGGGGGCTATGGCTACACCTTC.

This clonotype has a handful of counts. V is TRBV11-1 and J is TRBJ1-1; 7 positions agree with TRBD1. With V trimmed by 2 bases and J by 3 bases, 15 bases remained unmatched. This CDR3 has 18 residues. Per germline, CDR1 SGHAT and CDR2 FQDESV (reference sequence). The DNA of the CDR3 is TGTGCCAGCAGCTTACTGGTCACAGGGGAGGGGAGTTACACTGAAGCTTTCTTT. Its protein is CASSLLVTGEGSYTEAFF.

This clonotype was found many times. The chain carries TRBV25-1 and TRBJ2-1, with 13 nucleotides matching TRBD2. Germline lookup yields CDR1 MGHDK and CDR2 SYGVNS. This CDR3 has 18 residues. Trimming cost V 8 bases and J 0 bases; bases outside gene matches: 10. The CDR3 spells CASLTGTSGVSSYNEQFF. CDR3 DNA: TGTGCCAGCCTGACCGGGACTAGCGGGGTGAGCTCCTACAATGAGCAGTTCTTC. The full variable domain, its missing parts supplied by reference TRBV25-1 and TRBJ2-1, is EADIYQTPRYLVIGTGKKITLECSQTMGHDKMYWYQQDPGMELHLIHYSYGVNSTEKGDLSSESTVSRIRTEHFPLTLESARPSHTSQYLCASLTGTSGVSSYNEQFFGPGTRLTVL.

This clonotype has a handful of counts. The genes are TRBV6-6 and TRBJ2-7, with D possibly being TRBD1 (6 bases). Germline V gives CDR1 MNHNY, CDR2 SVGAGI (reference sequence). Deletions cut 5 bases from V and 2 bases from J, with 10 bases between. This CDR3 has 13 amino acids. CDR3 in DNA: TGTGCCAGCAGTACAGGGCCCACCTACGAGCAGTACGTC. It codes for CASSTGPTYEQYV.

This clonotype was recorded a few times. The chain has TRBV7-9 and TRBJ1-1, with D tentatively TRBD1 (6 bases). Per the germline V gene, CDR1 is SEHNR and CDR2 is FQNEAQ (reference sequence). The length of the CDR3 is 13 residues. The V and J ends lost 4 bases and 4 bases respectively, with 10 bases between them. For the CDR3, the DNA is TGTGCCAGCAGCTCAGGGGAGGTCACTGAAGCTTTCTTT. It is translated as CASSSGEVTEAFF.

Only a few counts were recorded for this clonotype. This rearrangement joins TRBV7-8 to TRBJ2-7; D is possibly TRBD2 (6 bases). CDR1 SGHVS and CDR2 FQNEAQ come from the germline V gene. Trimming removed 2 bases at V and 4 bases at J, with 15 bases between. The CDR3 spans 15 residues. The CDR3 here is CASSLNAGPLYEQYV. DNA of the CDR3: TGTGCCAGCAGCTTAAACGCGGGACCCCTATACGAGCAGTACGTC.

The genes are TRBV4-2 and TRBJ1-2; possibly TRBD1 for D (6 bases). The germline V and J ends were trimmed by 0 bases and 4 bases, with 9 bases remaining between them. Germline CDR1 is LGHNA and CDR2 is YNFKEQ. This CDR3 region has 14 residues. CDR3 protein: CASSQDQQGYGYTF. In nucleotides, the CDR3 is TGTGCCAGCAGCCAAGATCAACAGGGCTATGGCTACACCTTC.

About this clonotype: The missing conserved phenylalanine or tryptophan at the end of this CDR3 makes a read error likely. V is TRBV29-1 and J is TRBJ2-3; 14 nucleotides agree with TRBD2. Per the germline V gene, CDR1 is SQVTM and CDR2 is ANQGSEA. Trimming cost V 7 bases and J 1 base; bases outside gene matches: 7. The CDR3 loop spans 16 amino acids. CDR3 loop: CSGGLAGELRTDTQYL. DNA for the CDR3: TGCAGCGGGGGACTAGCGGGGGAGCTCCGCACAGATACGCAGTATTTA.

This clonotype has only a few counts. V is TRBV7-9 and J is TRBJ1-6, with unresolved D. CDR3 size: 16 residues. CDR1 is SEHNR and CDR2 is FQNEAQ in the germline V gene (reference sequence). V was pared by 0 bases and J by 0 bases, with 6 bases between. CDR3 DNA sequence: TGTGCCAGCAGCTTAGCGCGGAGCTCCTATAATTCACCCCTCCACTTT. This sequence encodes CASSLARSSYNSPLHF.

This clonotype was found many times. The V gene is TRBV4-1, the J gene TRBJ1-1; D ambiguous. Germline CDR1 is MGHRA and CDR2 is YSYEKL. The CDR3 covers 14 residues. The V gene lost 0 bases and the J gene lost 4 bases, with 9 bases spanning the gap. The CDR3 nucleotides read TGCGCCAGCAGCCAAGAGGAAGGGATCACTGAAGCTTTCTTT. Protein sequence: CASSQEEGITEAFF.

Only a few counts were recorded for this clonotype. The genes are TRBV27 and TRBJ1-1; the D is unclear. CDR1 is MNHEY and CDR2 is SMNVEV in the germline V gene (reference sequence). Trimming cost V 3 bases and J 4 bases, with 9 bases left between them. CDR3 length: 13 residues. Here the CDR3 reads CASSFSLGTEAFF. CDR3 nucleotides: TGTGCCAGCAGTTTTAGTTTGGGCACTGAAGCTTTCTTT.

This clonotype was observed many times. Germline and junction disagree at one end, which may indicate a read error. V usage is TRBV20-1 and J usage is TRBJ1-2; 8 nucleotides align to TRBD1. Germline V gene lookup returns CDR1 DFQATT and CDR2 SNEGSKA (reference sequence). The CDR3 runs to 10 residues. The CDR3 region has the DNA TGCAAAGTCAGGGGGCTAGGCTACACCTTT. This gives the protein CKVRGLGYTF.

This chain links TRBV7-9 with TRBJ2-7, with 8 nucleotides matching TRBD2. Looked up from germline, CDR1 is SEHNR and CDR2 is FQNEAQ (reference sequence). The junction had 7 bases not matched to a gene; V was cut back by 1 base and J by 5 bases. The CDR3 covers 15 residues. CDR3 residues: CASSLGLAGSHEQYV. The DNA for the CDR3 is TGTGCCAGCAGCTTAGGGTTAGCGGGGTCCCACGAGCAGTACGTC.

The chain joins TRBV4-1 to TRBJ2-7; 8 bases fit TRBD2. CDR3 size: 16 residues. J gave up 2 bases and V 0 bases, and 6 bases lay outside the gene matches. Germline V gene lookup returns CDR1 MGHRA and CDR2 YSYEKL. DNA of the CDR3: TGCGCCAGCAGCCAAGATATTGCGGGAGGTGCCTACGAGCAGTACTTC. Translation gives CASSQDIAGGAYEQYF.

There are many counts of this clonotype. The chain links TRBV29-1 to TRBJ1-1, with 11 bases fitting TRBD1. After removal of 6 bases from V and 1 base from J, the junction contained 4 bases not matched to a gene. Per germline, CDR1 SQVTM and CDR2 ANQGSEA. CDR3 length: 14 amino acids. The CDR3 DNA reads as TGCAGCGTCCACGGACAGGGGGCGAACACTGAAGCTTTCTTT. It translates to CSVHGQGANTEAFF.

The table lists this clonotype with a few counts. The chain combines TRBV15 with TRBJ2-7; D is possibly TRBD1 (6 bases). CDR1 and CDR2 from the germline V gene are LNHNV and YYDKDF (reference sequence). The CDR3 totals 16 residues. Trimming pared 0 bases from V and 2 bases from J, leaving 14 bases between. CDR3 protein: CATSRDSLTGTYEQYF. The CDR3 DNA reads as TGTGCCACCAGCAGAGATTCATTGACAGGTACCTACGAGCAGTACTTC.

This clonotype was detected many times. This rearrangement joins TRBV29-1 to TRBJ1-1; D remains unclear. V lost 6 bases to trimming and J lost 1 base, with 12 bases between them. CDR1 and CDR2 from the germline V gene are SQVTM and ANQGSEA. This CDR3 contains 13 residues. CDR3 in DNA: TGCAGCGTGGACGGGAGAACGAACACTGAAGCTTTCTTT. It translates to CSVDGRTNTEAFF.